This entry lists 2 T cell receptor beta chains sequenced from one sample in a study of cytomegalovirus exposure and HLA in healthy donors (dated by TCRdb to 2015 to 2018). To prepare the library, the immunoSEQ multiplex PCR assay was applied. A mixture of 60 forward primers for TCR Vbeta segments and 13 reverse primers for TCR Jbeta segments was used in the multiplex PCR. The source is immuneACCESS, and TCRdb retained only in-frame sequences with V and J called. Part of the clones is not carried over; for the studies checked, unresolved V genes explain less than half of this, and the remainder is unexplained. For this sample the table gives about 100,000 clones, of which roughly 79% were detected only once. Approximately 2.1% of the sample is taken by the ten largest. Sequencing was carried out using PBMCs. The receptors were gathered from a woman aged 40 to 50 in good health and CMV-seronegative.

A word on this clone: Distinct nucleotide sequences in the sample also encode this CDR3. The chain couples TRBV30 to TRBJ2-5, with 7 bases matching TRBD1. Germline CDR1 and CDR2: GTSNPN and SVGIG (reference sequence). This CDR3 contains 13 residues. V shed 3 bases, J shed 4 bases, and the junction held 5 bases outside the gene matches. CDR3 amino acids: CAWSDRDGETQYF. In DNA form, the CDR3 reads TGTGCCTGGAGCGACAGGGATGGAGAGACCCAGTACTTC.

The chain links TRBV7-3 to TRBJ2-5; 8 bases agree with TRBD1. CDR3 length: 15 amino acids. Germline V gene lookup returns CDR1 SGHTA and CDR2 FQGTGA. Trimming cost V 5 bases and J 2 bases; bases outside gene matches: 7. CDR3 nucleotide sequence: TGTGCCAGCAGCGTTACAGGGGGTAGGCAAGAGACCCAGTACTTC. Translating it yields CASSVTGGRQETQYF. Full variable domain (outside the CDR3, taken from reference TRBV7-3 and TRBJ2-5): GAGVSQTPSNKVTEKGKYVELRCDPISGHTALYWYRQSLGQGPEFLIYFQGTGAADDSGLPNDRFFAVRPEGSVSTLKIQRTERGDSAVYLCASSVTGGRQETQYFGPGTRLLVL.